These T cell receptor beta chains were read from a single sample in a study of tumor-infiltrating lymphocytes in primary liver carcinoma. TCRdb used MiXCR to reprocess the multiplex PCR reads, holding one entry per CDR3 protein. The data show more than 45,000 distinct CDR3 sequences, 70% to 80% seen once. The sequencing input was liver tumor tissue from sampling region 5. Every receptor here comes from a man aged 40-49 years with primary liver carcinoma and hepatitis B virus infection. Both conserved end residues are part of each CDR3. A D gene is named only where the DNA matches it firmly. Size is omitted from some rows. Given values are once, few, many or a class for expanded clones.

cdr3_aa: CASGSERTGETKYF
cdr3_nt: TGTGCCAGTGGTTCAGAGCGTACCGGGGAGACCAAGTACTTC
j_call: TRBJ2-5
clone_size: once
v_call: TRBV12-3/TRBV12-4
d_call: NA

cdr3_aa: CASRPDRYNEKFF
cdr3_nt: TGTGCCAGCAGACCAGACAGATACAATGAGAAGTTCTTC
j_call: TRBJ2-1
clone_size: NA
v_call: TRBV6-2/TRBV6-3
d_call: NA

cdr3_aa: CASCCSGPLDNEQFF
cdr3_nt: TGTGCCAGCTGCTGTAGCGGACCACTCGACAATGAGCAGTTCTTC
j_call: TRBJ2-1
clone_size: NA
v_call: TRBV11-2
d_call: NA

cdr3_aa: CNATFLLAGIYNEQFF
cdr3_nt: TGCAATGCTACCTTCTTACTAGCGGGCATCTACAATGAGCAGTTCTTC
j_call: TRBJ2-1
clone_size: NA
v_call: TRBV20-1
d_call: TRBD2

cdr3_aa: CAISTGQQFF
cdr3_nt: TGCGCCATCAGCACGGGACAGCAGTTCTTC
j_call: TRBJ2-1
clone_size: NA
v_call: TRBV4-1
d_call: NA

cdr3_aa: CAISIGKTSGASCFGNEQFF
cdr3_nt: TGTGCCATCAGCATAGGAAAGACTAGCGGGGCCTCATGCTTCGGCAATGAGCAGTTCTTC
j_call: TRBJ2-1
clone_size: NA
v_call: TRBV11-1
d_call: TRBD2

cdr3_aa: CASCVTSETGEQYF
cdr3_nt: TGTGCCAGCTGCGTTACTAGCGAGACTGGCGAGCAGTACTTC
j_call: TRBJ2-7
clone_size: NA
v_call: TRBV9
d_call: TRBD2

cdr3_aa: CDSSSNWGTNEKLFF
cdr3_nt: TGTGACAGCTCATCTAATTGGGGGACTAATGAAAAACTGTTTTTT
j_call: TRBJ1-4
clone_size: NA
v_call: TRBV18
d_call: NA

cdr3_aa: CASSPSTRETQYF
cdr3_nt: TGTGCCAGCAGCCCTAGCACCCGGGAGACCCAGTACTTC
j_call: TRBJ2-5
clone_size: medium-sized
v_call: TRBV5-6
d_call: NA

cdr3_aa: CASSLNGGASTDTQYF
cdr3_nt: TGCGCCAGCAGCTTGAACGGGGGGGCTAGCACAGATACGCAGTATTTT
j_call: TRBJ2-3
clone_size: NA
v_call: TRBV5-1
d_call: TRBD2

cdr3_aa: CASSSTAASFYNERFF
cdr3_nt: TGTGCCAGCAGCTCCACTGCGGCTAGCTTCTACAATGAGCGGTTCTTC
j_call: TRBJ2-1
clone_size: NA
v_call: TRBV5-4
d_call: NA

cdr3_aa: CASRIQADGIGAFF
cdr3_nt: TGTGCCAGTCGAATACAGGCGGACGGGATTGGAGCTTTCTTT
j_call: TRBJ1-1
clone_size: NA
v_call: TRBV19
d_call: NA

cdr3_aa: CASKAPIGAGELLF
cdr3_nt: TGTGCCAGCAAGGCTCCTATCGGGGCCGGGGAGCTGCTTTTT
j_call: TRBJ2-2
clone_size: NA
v_call: TRBV28
d_call: NA

cdr3_aa: CASSPGGWGTDTQYF
cdr3_nt: TGTGCCAGCAGTCCCGGAGGGTGGGGCACAGATACGCAATATTTT
j_call: TRBJ2-3
clone_size: NA
v_call: TRBV11-3
d_call: NA

cdr3_aa: CAGSRDRAYEQYF
cdr3_nt: TGTGCCGGCAGCAGGGACCGCGCCTACGAGCAGTACTTC
j_call: TRBJ2-7
clone_size: NA
v_call: TRBV28
d_call: NA

cdr3_aa: CSARDRDTNEQFF
cdr3_nt: TGCAGTGCTAGAGACCGGGACACCAATGAGCAGTTCTTC
j_call: TRBJ2-1
clone_size: few
v_call: TRBV20-1
d_call: NA

cdr3_aa: CASSQGGTLPGELFF
cdr3_nt: TGCGCCAGCAGCCAGGGGGGAACACTCCCCGGGGAGCTGTTTTTT
j_call: TRBJ2-2
clone_size: once
v_call: TRBV4-1
d_call: NA

cdr3_aa: CDSSPGGGPTDSQYF
cdr3_nt: TGTGACAGTAGCCCCGGTGGGGGTCCCACAGATTCGCAGTATTTT
j_call: TRBJ2-3
clone_size: NA
v_call: TRBV11-3
d_call: NA

cdr3_aa: CASSATGTRGEKLFF
cdr3_nt: TGTGCCAGCAGCGCTACGGGGACCCGAGGGGAAAAACTGTTTTTT
j_call: TRBJ1-4
clone_size: NA
v_call: TRBV9
d_call: NA

cdr3_aa: CASSQDQIGWELFF
cdr3_nt: TGTGCCAGCAGCCAAGATCAAATTGGCTGGGAGCTGTTCTTT
j_call: TRBJ2-2
clone_size: NA
v_call: TRBV4-2
d_call: NA

cdr3_aa: CASSMGQLNTEAFF
cdr3_nt: TGTGCCAGTAGTATGGGGCAGTTGAACACTGAAGCTTTCTTT
j_call: TRBJ1-1
clone_size: many
v_call: TRBV19
d_call: NA

cdr3_aa: CAGEEGRELPDTQYF
cdr3_nt: TGTGCCGGCGAGGAGGGGCGGGAGTTACCAGATACGCAGTATTTT
j_call: TRBJ2-3
clone_size: NA
v_call: TRBV12-3/TRBV12-4
d_call: TRBD2

cdr3_aa: CASRPRGANTVELFF
cdr3_nt: TGTGCCAGCAGACCTAGGGGGGCGAACACCGTGGAGCTGTTTTTT
j_call: TRBJ2-2
clone_size: NA
v_call: TRBV6-2/TRBV6-3
d_call: NA

cdr3_aa: CASSFHEITDTQYF
cdr3_nt: TGCGCCAGCAGCTTTCACGAGATCACAGATACGCAGTATTTT
j_call: TRBJ2-3
clone_size: many
v_call: TRBV5-1
d_call: NA

cdr3_aa: CTSSLWDTGELFF
cdr3_nt: TGTACCAGCAGCTTGTGGGACACCGGGGAGTTGTTTTTT
j_call: TRBJ2-2
clone_size: NA
v_call: TRBV11-1
d_call: NA

cdr3_aa: CASSLVLAGTGEPFF
cdr3_nt: TGTGCCAGCAGCTTGGTACTAGCGGGCACCGGGGAGCCGTTTTTT
j_call: TRBJ2-2
clone_size: NA
v_call: TRBV5-6
d_call: TRBD2